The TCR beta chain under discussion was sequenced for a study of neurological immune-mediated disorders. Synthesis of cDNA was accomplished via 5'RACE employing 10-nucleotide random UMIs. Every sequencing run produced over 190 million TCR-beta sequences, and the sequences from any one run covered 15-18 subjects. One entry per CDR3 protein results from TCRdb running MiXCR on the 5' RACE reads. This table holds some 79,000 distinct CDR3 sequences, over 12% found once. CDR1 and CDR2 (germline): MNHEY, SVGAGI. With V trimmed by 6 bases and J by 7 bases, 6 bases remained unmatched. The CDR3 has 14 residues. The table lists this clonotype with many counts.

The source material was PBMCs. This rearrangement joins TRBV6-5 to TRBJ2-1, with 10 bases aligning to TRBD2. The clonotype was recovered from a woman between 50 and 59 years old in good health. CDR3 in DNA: TGTGCCAGCAGGGGTCTAGCGGGAGTGAATGAGCAGTTCTTC. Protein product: CASRGLAGVNEQFF.